This TCR beta chain was captured by sequencing in a study of glioma-infiltrating T cells after dendritic cell vaccination. CDR3 length: 15 residues. In germline, CDR1 is MNHEY, CDR2 SMNVEV (reference sequence). V lost 4 bases and J 4 bases, leaving 16 bases between the germline ends. The sample holds a few counts of this clone. Time point noted: after dendritic cell vaccination, including at tumor progression/relapse. Sequencing used immunoSEQ multiplex PCR; TCRdb keeps in-frame clones, though not all of them. The data show some 78,000 clones, 85% seen once. The rearrangement joins TRBV27 to TRBJ1-2; D unclear. The clonotype originates from a human donor with glioblastoma. The starting material was blood, obtained after dendritic cell vaccination. CDR3 in DNA: TGTGCCAGCAGTTCCTATGGGGAGTCCCTCTATGGCTACACCTTC. Translation gives CASSSYGESLYGYTF.